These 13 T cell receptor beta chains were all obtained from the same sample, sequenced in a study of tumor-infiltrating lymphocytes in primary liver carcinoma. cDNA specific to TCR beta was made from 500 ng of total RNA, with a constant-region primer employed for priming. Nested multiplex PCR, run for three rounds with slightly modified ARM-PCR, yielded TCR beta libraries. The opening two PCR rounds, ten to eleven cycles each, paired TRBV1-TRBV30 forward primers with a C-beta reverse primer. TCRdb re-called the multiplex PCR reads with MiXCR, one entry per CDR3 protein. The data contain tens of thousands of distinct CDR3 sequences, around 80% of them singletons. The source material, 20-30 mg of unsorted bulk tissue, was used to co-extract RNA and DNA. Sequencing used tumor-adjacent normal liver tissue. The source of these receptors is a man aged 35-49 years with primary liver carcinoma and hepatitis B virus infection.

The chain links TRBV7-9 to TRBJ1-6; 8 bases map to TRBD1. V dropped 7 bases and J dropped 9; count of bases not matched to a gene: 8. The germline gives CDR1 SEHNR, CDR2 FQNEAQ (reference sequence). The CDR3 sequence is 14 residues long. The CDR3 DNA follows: TGTGCCAGCAACTCCGACAGGGGTAGTTCACCCCTCCACTTT. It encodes CASNSDRGSSPLHF.

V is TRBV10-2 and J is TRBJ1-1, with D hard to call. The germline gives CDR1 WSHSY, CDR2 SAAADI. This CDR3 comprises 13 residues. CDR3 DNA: TGCGAGTGCAGTGAAGTAGAAAACACTGAAGCTTTCTTT. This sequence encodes CECSEVENTEAFF.

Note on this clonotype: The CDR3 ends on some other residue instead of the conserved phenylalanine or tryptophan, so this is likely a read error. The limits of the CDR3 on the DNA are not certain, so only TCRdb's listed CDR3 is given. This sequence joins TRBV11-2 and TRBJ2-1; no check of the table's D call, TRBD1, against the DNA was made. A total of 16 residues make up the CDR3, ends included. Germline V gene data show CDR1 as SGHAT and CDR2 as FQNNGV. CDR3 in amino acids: CASSFGGGGRFDEQSL.

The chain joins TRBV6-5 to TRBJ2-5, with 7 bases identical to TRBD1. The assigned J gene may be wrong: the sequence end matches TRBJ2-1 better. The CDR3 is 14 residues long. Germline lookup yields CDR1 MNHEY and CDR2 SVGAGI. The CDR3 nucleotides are TGTGCCAGCAGGCAACAGGGGTGTGAAGAGACCCAGTTCTTC. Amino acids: CASRQQGCEETQFF.

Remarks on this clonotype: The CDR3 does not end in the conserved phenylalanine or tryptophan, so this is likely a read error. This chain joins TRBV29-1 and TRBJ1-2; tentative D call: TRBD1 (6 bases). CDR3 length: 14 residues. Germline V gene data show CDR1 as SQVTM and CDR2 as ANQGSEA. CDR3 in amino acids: CCVKFGQSIYGYTV. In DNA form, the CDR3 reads TGCTGCGTCAAGTTTGGACAGTCGATCTATGGCTACACCGTC.

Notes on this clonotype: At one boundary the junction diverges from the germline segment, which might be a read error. The CDR3 here is CTSRRTGNNKPQHF. CDR3 in DNA: TGTACCAGCAGGAGGACAGGGAATAATAAGCCCCAGCATTTT. The chain has TRBV6-2 or TRBV6-3 and TRBJ1-5; TRBD1 aligns across 8 bases. The CDR3 totals 14 residues. Looked up from germline, CDR1 is MNHEY and CDR2 is SVGEGT.

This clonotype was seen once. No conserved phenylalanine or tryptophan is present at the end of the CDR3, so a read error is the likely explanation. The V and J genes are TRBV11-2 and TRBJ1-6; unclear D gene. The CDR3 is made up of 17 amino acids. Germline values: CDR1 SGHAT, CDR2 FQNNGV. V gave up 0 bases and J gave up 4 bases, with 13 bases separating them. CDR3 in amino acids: CASSLDQPQNYNSPLHL. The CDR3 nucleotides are TGTGCCAGCAGCTTAGATCAACCCCAGAATTATAATTCACCCCTCCACCTT.

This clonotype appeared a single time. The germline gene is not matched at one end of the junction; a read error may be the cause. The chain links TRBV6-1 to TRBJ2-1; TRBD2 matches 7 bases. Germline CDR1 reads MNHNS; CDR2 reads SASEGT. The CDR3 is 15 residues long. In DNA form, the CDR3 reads TGTGCCGGCAGTGAAGAATCGGGAGGATACAATGAGCAGTTCTTT. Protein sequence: CAGSEESGGYNEQFF.

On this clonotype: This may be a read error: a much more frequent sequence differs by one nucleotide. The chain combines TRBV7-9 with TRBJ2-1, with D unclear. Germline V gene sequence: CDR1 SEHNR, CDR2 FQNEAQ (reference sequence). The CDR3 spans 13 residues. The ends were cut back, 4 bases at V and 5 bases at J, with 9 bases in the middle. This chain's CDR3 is CASSSPPDNEQFF. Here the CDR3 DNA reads TGTGCCAGCAGCTCTCCCCCCGACAATGAGCAGTTCTTC.

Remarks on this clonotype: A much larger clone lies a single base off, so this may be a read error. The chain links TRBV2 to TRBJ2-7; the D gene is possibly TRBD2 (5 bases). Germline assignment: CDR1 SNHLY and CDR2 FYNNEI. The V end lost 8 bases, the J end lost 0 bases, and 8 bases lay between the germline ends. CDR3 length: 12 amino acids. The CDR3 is CASFRDSYEQYF. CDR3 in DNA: TGTGCCAGCTTTCGGGACTCCTACGAGCAGTACTTC.

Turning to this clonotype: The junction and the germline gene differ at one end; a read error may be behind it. DNA for the CDR3: TGCGCCAGCAGCCCTGGGACAGGGGGCACAGATATGCAGTATTTT. This translates into CASSPGTGGTDMQYF. This chain links TRBV13 with TRBJ2-3, with 12 bases that match TRBD1. Germline CDR1 and CDR2: PRHDT and FYEKMQ (reference sequence). This CDR3 has 15 residues. Full variable domain (remainder filled in from reference TRBV13 and TRBJ2-3): AAGVIQSPRHLIKEKRETATLKCYPIPRHDTVYWYQQGPGQDPQFLISFYEKMQSDKGSIPDRFSAQQFSDYHSELNMSSLELGDSALYFCASSPGTGGTDMQYFGPGTRLTVL.

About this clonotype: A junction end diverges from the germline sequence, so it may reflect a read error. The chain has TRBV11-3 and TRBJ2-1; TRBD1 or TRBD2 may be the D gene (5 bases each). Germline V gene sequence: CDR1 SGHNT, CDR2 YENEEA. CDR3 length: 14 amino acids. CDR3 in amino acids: CVSRLGPTNNEQFF. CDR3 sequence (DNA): TGTGTCAGCAGGTTGGGACCGACCAACAATGAGCAGTTCTTC.

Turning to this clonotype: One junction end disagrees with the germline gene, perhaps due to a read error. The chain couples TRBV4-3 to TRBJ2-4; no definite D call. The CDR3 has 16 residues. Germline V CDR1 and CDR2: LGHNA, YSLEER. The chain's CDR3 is CASSQCGSLAKNIQYF. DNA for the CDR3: TGCGCCAGTAGCCAATGTGGCAGCCTAGCCAAAAACATTCAGTACTTC.